This T cell receptor beta chain was sequenced for a study of graft-versus-host responses after intestinal transplantation. Germline CDR1 is SGHDT and CDR2 is YYEEEE. This CDR3 contains 16 residues. V dropped 3 bases and J dropped 1; count of bases not matched to a gene: 8. Produced via immunoSEQ multiplex PCR; TCRdb's table is partial and in-frame only. The table records 30,000 to 50,000 clones, roughly 96% of them present only once. As for this clone: Its target is unknown.

The chain has TRBV5-6 and TRBJ2-5; 8 bases agree with TRBD1. This receptor was obtained from a human donor who was the organ donor for an intestinal transplant. The specimen comprised unstimulated CD8+ T cells sorted from spleen or lymph node cells, sampled before transplant. The CDR3 nucleotides are TGTGCCAGCAGCTGGGCGACAGGGGCCTTCCAAGAGACCCAGTACTTC. Translated, it gives CASSWATGAFQETQYF.